What follows are 21 T cell receptor beta chains derived from one specimen sequenced in a study of blood T cell repertoires in COVID-19. Measured with immunoSEQ multiplex PCR; TCRdb has only the in-frame clones, and not every one. The table records 150,000 to 200,000 clones, 85% of them present only once. Sequencing was performed on peripheral blood. The receptor source for this set is a human donor with acute or convalescent COVID-19. The donor label of this sample is uncertain.

The rearrangement joins TRBV7-9 to TRBJ1-6; 11 bases agree with TRBD1. V lost 5 bases, J lost 10 bases, and 4 bases stayed unmatched. The germline V gene has CDR1 SEHNR and CDR2 FQNEAQ (reference sequence). This CDR3 has 14 amino acids. In DNA form, the CDR3 reads TGTGCCAGCAGCCCCGGGGACAGGGGGTCACCCCTCCACTTT. Translated: CASSPGDRGSPLHF. Drawing the rest from reference TRBV7-9 and TRBJ1-6, the complete variable domain is DTGVSQNPRHKITKRGQNVTFRCDPISEHNRLYWYRQTLGQGPEFLTYFQNEAQLEKSRLLSDRFSAERPKGSFSTLEIQRTEQGDSAMYLCASSPGDRGSPLHFGNGTRLTVT.

The J gene is TRBJ1-1, the V gene TRBV18; 9 bases are a match to TRBD1. The length of the CDR3 is 15 residues. With V trimmed by 4 bases and J by 3 bases, 6 bases remained unmatched. In germline, CDR1 is KGHSH, CDR2 LQKENI. The CDR3 reads CASSLQGALYTEAFF. In DNA, the CDR3 is TGTGCCAGCTCACTACAGGGGGCCCTTTACACTGAAGCTTTCTTT.

This clone was counted a few times. This chain uses TRBV7-8 with TRBJ2-5, with 7 bases that match TRBD1. V lost 2 bases to trimming and J lost 2 bases; unmatched junction nucleotides: 11. CDR3 length equals 17 residues. Per germline, CDR1 SGHVS and CDR2 FQNEAQ. In DNA, the CDR3 is TGTGCCAGCAGCTTATATCGTTGGGACAGCTTACAAGAGACCCAGTACTTC. Protein product: CASSLYRWDSLQETQYF.

This clone was seen a handful of times. The same CDR3 can be traced to other DNA sequences in this sample. The chain carries TRBV9 and TRBJ1-6; possibly TRBD1 for D (6 bases). V was pared by 3 bases and J by 7 bases, with 8 bases between. Germline values: CDR1 SGDLS, CDR2 YYNGEE. The CDR3 runs 13 residues. CDR3 DNA sequence: TGTGCCAGCAGCGCGACAGGAAATTCACCCCTCCACTTT. Its protein is CASSATGNSPLHF.

The V and J genes are TRBV9 and TRBJ1-2, with a tentative D call TRBD1 (5 bases). The germline V gene has CDR1 SGDLS and CDR2 YYNGEE. The CDR3 runs 15 residues. Trimming stripped 0 bases from V and 2 bases from J, with 11 bases between. The CDR3 sequence is CASSVGGSLNYGYTF. The DNA for the CDR3 is TGTGCCAGCAGCGTAGGGGGCAGTTTAAACTATGGCTACACCTTC.

About this clone itself: Within the sample, other DNA sequences also encode this same CDR3. The genes are TRBV30 and TRBJ1-6; 8 bases match TRBD1. This CDR3 contains 13 residues. The germline CDR1 and CDR2 sequences are GTSNPN and SVGIG (reference sequence). V lost 3 bases and J lost 10; bases outside the gene matches: 5. DNA of the CDR3: TGTGCCTGGAGCGGACAGGGTAACTCACCCCTCCACTTT. Encoded protein: CAWSGQGNSPLHF. The whole variable domain, filled in from reference TRBV30 and TRBJ1-6, reads SQTIHQWPATLVQPVGSPLSLECTVEGTSNPNLYWYRQAAGRGLQLLFYSVGIGQISSEVPQNLSASRPQDRQFILSSKKLLLSDSGFYLCAWSGQGNSPLHFGNGTRLTVT.

This chain connects TRBV29-1 to TRBJ1-2, with 8 bases matching TRBD1. The CDR3 consists of 14 residues. V shed 5 bases, J shed 2 bases, and the junction held 7 bases outside the gene matches. Germline V gene data show CDR1 as SQVTM and CDR2 as ANQGSEA. CDR3 DNA: TGCAGCGTTTCGGACAGGGCCTCGAACTATGGCTACACCTTC. Its protein product is CSVSDRASNYGYTF.

The V call is TRBV5-1, the J call TRBJ2-7; D uncertain. Trimming left V 2 bases short and J 2 bases short, with 14 bases between. CDR3 size: 15 residues. CDR1 SGHRS and CDR2 YFSETQ come from the germline V gene. CDR3 region: CASSLSGAYAYEQYF. DNA of the CDR3: TGCGCCAGCAGCTTATCTGGAGCGTACGCCTACGAGCAGTACTTC.

The chain has TRBV15 and TRBJ2-5, with a tentative D call TRBD2 (6 bases). The CDR3 loop spans 12 amino acids. With 5 bases removed from V and 5 bases from J, the gap between germline ends came to 9 bases. Germline V gives CDR1 LNHNV, CDR2 YYDKDF (reference sequence). The CDR3 here is CATSPTSETQYF. CDR3 bases: TGTGCCACCAGCCCCACTAGCGAGACCCAGTACTTC. Full variable domain (missing parts from reference TRBV15 and TRBJ2-5): DAMVIQNPRYQVTQFGKPVTLSCSQTLNHNVMYWYQQKSSQAPKLLFHYYDKDFNNEADTPDNFQSRRPNTSFCFLDIRSPGLGDTAMYLCATSPTSETQYFGPGTRLLVL.

The chain combines TRBV6-5 with TRBJ2-5; the match to TRBD2 covers 10 bases. This CDR3 has 15 amino acids. Germline CDR1 is MNHEY and CDR2 is SVGAGI. V was pared by 7 bases and J by 2 bases, with 7 bases of the junction left unmatched. The CDR3 DNA reads TGTGCCAGCACCTTCCTAGCGGGGGAGCAAGAGACCCAGTACTTC. Protein sequence: CASTFLAGEQETQYF.

This sequence joins TRBV5-1 and TRBJ2-3, with 9 bases fitting TRBD1. The CDR3 covers 14 residues. Looked up from germline, CDR1 is SGHRS and CDR2 is YFSETQ. J was trimmed by 0 bases and V by 9 bases; bases with no gene match: 5. CDR3 sequence: CATQQGASTDTQYF. The CDR3 DNA reads TGCGCCACCCAACAGGGGGCCAGCACAGATACGCAGTATTTT.

This clone appeared a single time. The rearrangement links TRBV7-9 to TRBJ1-1, with D uncertain. Trimming pared 6 bases from V and 8 bases from J, leaving 16 bases between. Germline assignment: CDR1 SEHNR and CDR2 FQNEAQ (reference sequence). This CDR3 spans 13 amino acids. In DNA, the CDR3 is TGTGCCAGCAGTCGGGGAACTAATCTCGAAGCTTTCTTT. This encodes CASSRGTNLEAFF.

The chain has TRBV13 and TRBJ2-2, with a weak D call TRBD2 (6 bases). Germline V gene lookup returns CDR1 PRHDT and CDR2 FYEKMQ (reference sequence). The CDR3 length is 17 residues. Trimming cost V 2 bases and J 4 bases, with 17 bases left between them. The CDR3 DNA sequence: TGTGCCAGCAGCTTAAAGGCGGGGCTCCTGGTCACCGGGGAGCTGTTTTTT. Translating it yields CASSLKAGLLVTGELFF.

As to this clone: A junction end diverges from the germline sequence, so it may reflect a read error. The gene calls are TRBV2 and TRBJ1-1, with D tentatively TRBD1 (6 bases). The CDR3 is 11 residues long. Germline-derived CDR1 and CDR2 are SNHLY and FYNNEI. CDR3 DNA: TGTGCCAGCAGTGAAAGGGGGTATCGGGCTTTT. Its translation: CASSERGYRAF.

The chain couples TRBV11-2 to TRBJ1-5; 9 bases agree with TRBD1. This CDR3 contains 15 residues. Germline CDR1 reads SGHAT; CDR2 reads FQNNGV. V shed 5 bases and J 7 bases; nucleotides not matched to a gene: 9. The CDR3 protein is CASSTGTGTTQPQHF. The CDR3 DNA follows: TGTGCCAGCAGCACCGGGACAGGGACTACGCAGCCCCAGCATTTT.

CDR3 sequence (DNA): TGTGCCAGTAGTATAGAACGGCCCGGGACAGGGGAGCGAAGCACCGGGGAGCTGTTTTTT. Translating it yields CASSIERPGTGERSTGELFF. The V gene is TRBV19, the J gene TRBJ2-2; TRBD1 matches 10 bases. From germline, CDR1 is LNHDA and CDR2 SQIVND (reference sequence). This CDR3 spans 20 amino acids. V shed 0 bases and J 4 bases; nucleotides not matched to a gene: 14.

J is TRBJ2-1 and V is TRBV24-1; 7 bases agree with TRBD1. This CDR3 spans 15 amino acids. The V and J ends lost 3 bases and 8 bases, in that order; junction bases with no gene match: 9. CDR1 is KGHDR and CDR2 is SFDVKD in the germline V gene. The CDR3 DNA follows: TGTGCCACCAGTGATCCAACGACAGGGTTAGATGAGCAGTTCTTC. Its translation: CATSDPTTGLDEQFF.

Comment on this clone: Other DNA sequences in this specimen translate into the identical CDR3. This chain uses TRBV5-4 with TRBJ1-5; no clear D gene. Germline V gene sequence: CDR1 SGHNT, CDR2 YYREEE (reference sequence). V was clipped by 0 bases and J by 4 bases, with 5 bases between them. The CDR3 is 13 residues long. The CDR3 coding sequence is TGTGCCAGCAGCTTGGCGGGAAATCAGCCCCAGCATTTT. It codes for CASSLAGNQPQHF.

The chain links TRBV6-1 to TRBJ1-2, with 10 bases that match TRBD1. CDR3 size: 17 residues. Germline assignment: CDR1 MNHNS and CDR2 SASEGT. V was clipped by 4 bases and J by 4 bases; unmatched bases: 12. In DNA form, the CDR3 reads TGTGCCAGCAGTGGCCGGGACAGGGGCGAGAAAGGCTATGGCTACACCTTC. This encodes CASSGRDRGEKGYGYTF.

This chain's CDR3 is CASSQDYTDTQYF. DNA of the CDR3: TGCGCCAGCAGCCAAGACTACACAGATACGCAGTATTTT. V usage is TRBV4-3 and J usage is TRBJ2-3; the D is unclear. Trimming pared 0 bases from V and 2 bases from J, leaving 3 bases between. CDR3 size: 13 residues. CDR1 is LGHNA, CDR2 YSLEER, per germline.

This chain uses TRBV2 with TRBJ1-2; 8 positions match TRBD1. Germline V gives CDR1 SNHLY, CDR2 FYNNEI. The CDR3 totals 14 residues. J gave up 4 bases and V 5 bases, and 6 bases lay outside the gene matches. The CDR3 sequence is CASSPDRVSYGYTF. The CDR3 nucleotides read TGTGCCAGCAGTCCGGACAGGGTCAGCTATGGCTACACCTTC.